The rows below give T cell receptor beta chains drawn from one sample of a study of T cell responses to AZD1222 COVID-19 vaccine. Profiling relied on immunoSEQ multiplex PCR, and the TCRdb table lists in-frame clones only, not all of them. The profile shows about 140,000 clones, approximately 90% of them singletons. Sample: peripheral blood, taken 28 days after the second AZD1222 dose. The receptors originated from an adult who received the AZD1222 COVID-19 vaccine. Each CDR3 is given with its conserved first and last residue. D genes are given only for firm matches. Where a row states a size, it is once, few, many or the class of an expanded clone; other rows omit it.

>TRBJ2-7|TRBV5-6|.|TRBD1
CASSLAGTGEAHEQYF
TGTGCCAGCAGCTTGGCAGGGACAGGTGAGGCCCACGAGCAGTACTTC
>TRBJ2-7|TRBV4-1|few|.
CASSQDRSRPKSYEQYF
TGCGCCAGCAGCCAAGACCGATCCAGGCCAAAATCCTACGAGCAGTACTTC
>TRBJ2-3|TRBV19|.|.
CASRSGAATDTQYF
TGTGCCAGTAGATCGGGGGCGGCCACAGATACGCAGTATTTT
>TRBJ1-2|TRBV19|.|.
CASRLAGTSYGYTF
TGTGCCAGTAGGCTGGCCGGGACAAGTTATGGCTACACCTTC
>TRBJ1-5|TRBV4-3|.|.
CASSQERMGQPQHF
TGCGCCAGCAGCCAAGAGAGAATGGGTCAGCCCCAGCATTTT
>TRBJ1-2|TRBV4-1|.|.
CASSRAREGYTF
TGCGCCAGCAGCCGGGCGAGGGAGGGCTACACCTTC
>TRBJ2-7|TRBV3-1/TRBV3-2|.|.
CASSQAQGGPYEQYF
TGTGCCAGCAGCCAAGCCCAGGGGGGACCCTACGAGCAGTACTTC
>TRBJ2-7|TRBV6-5|.|.
CASSSRVNSYEQYF
TGTGCCAGCAGTTCGCGGGTCAACTCCTACGAGCAGTACTTC
>TRBJ1-1|TRBV4-3|.|.
CASSQGGNTEAFF
TGCGCCAGCAGCCAAGGGGGCAACACTGAAGCTTTCTTT
>TRBJ1-4|TRBV6-6|.|.
CASSSIGGREKLFF
TGTGCCAGCAGCTCGATTGGGGGACGTGAAAAACTGTTTTTT
>TRBJ2-3|TRBV9|.|.
CASSPRDQRGTDTQYF
TGTGCCAGCAGCCCCCGGGATCAACGGGGCACAGATACGCAGTATTTT
>TRBJ1-2|TRBV7-8|.|.
CASSDRSFYGYTF
TGTGCCAGCAGCGACCGGTCTTTCTATGGCTACACCTTC
>TRBJ1-2|TRBV5-4|.|.
CASSLDWGNGGRYTF
TGTGCCAGCAGCTTGGATTGGGGGAACGGGGGGCGCTACACCTTC
>TRBJ1-5|TRBV4-2|.|.
CASSQDSTGHQPQHF
TGTGCCAGCAGCCAAGATTCTACAGGACATCAGCCCCAGCATTTT
>TRBJ1-5|TRBV28|.|.
CASSLWAGADQPQHF
TGTGCCAGCAGTTTATGGGCAGGGGCAGATCAGCCCCAGCATTTT
>TRBJ2-1|TRBV27|.|.
CASGGQRGGNYEQFF
TGTGCCAGCGGTGGACAGAGGGGAGGTAATTATGAGCAGTTCTTC
>TRBJ1-2|TRBV29-1|.|.
CSVDVYAAGEGYTF
TGCAGCGTTGATGTTTACGCGGCAGGGGAAGGCTACACCTTC
>TRBJ2-1|TRBV7-2|.|.
CASSLAWTVTYNEQFF
TGTGCCAGCAGCTTAGCGTGGACAGTCACATACAATGAGCAGTTCTTC
>TRBJ2-1|TRBV29-1|.|.
CSVDRVEVNEQFF
TGCAGCGTTGACAGGGTCGAGGTAAATGAGCAGTTCTTC
>TRBJ2-3|TRBV10-3|.|.
CAIRAGLPPATDTQYF
TGTGCGATCCGCGCAGGTTTACCCCCAGCAACAGATACGCAGTATTTT
>TRBJ1-1|TRBV7-2|.|.
CASSGGGTEAFF
TGTGCCAGCTCCGGGGGAGGGACTGAAGCTTTCTTT
>TRBJ2-3|TRBV6-5|.|TRBD2
CASSRSGRVADTQYF
TGTGCCAGCAGCCGGAGCGGGAGAGTGGCAGATACGCAGTATTTT
>TRBJ2-3|TRBV9|.|.
CASSVGQTSTDTQYF
TGTGCCAGCAGCGTAGGACAGACTAGCACAGATACGCAGTATTTT
>TRBJ1-5|TRBV28|.|.
CASRVANQPQHF
TGTGCCAGCAGGGTTGCCAATCAGCCCCAGCATTTT
>TRBJ1-1|TRBV28|once|TRBD1
CASRGQGGMNTEAFF
TGTGCCAGCAGGGGACAGGGAGGGATGAACACTGAAGCTTTCTTT
>TRBJ2-7|TRBV4-2|.|TRBD2
CASSQDAGGAREQYF
TGTGCCAGCAGCCAAGATGCCGGGGGGGCGCGGGAGCAGTACTTC
>TRBJ2-3|TRBV25-1|.|.
CASSIDREDTDTQYF
TGTGCCAGCAGCATAGACAGGGAGGACACAGATACGCAGTATTTT
>TRBJ2-1|TRBV7-9|few|TRBD1
CATTDRGDNEQFF
TGTGCCACCACGGACAGGGGAGACAATGAGCAGTTCTTC
>TRBJ1-1|TRBV5-4|.|TRBD1
CASSSGTGLNTEAFF
TGTGCCAGCAGCTCCGGGACAGGTCTCAACACTGAAGCTTTCTTT
>TRBJ1-1|TRBV29-1|.|.
CSGTLRLNTEAFF
TGCAGCGGCACCCTACGGTTGAACACTGAAGCTTTCTTT
>TRBJ2-2|TRBV15|.|.
CATSRAPGVSGELFF
TGTGCCACCAGCAGAGCCCCAGGGGTTAGCGGGGAGCTGTTTTTT
>TRBJ1-5|TRBV7-2|.|.
CASGGGRDNQPQHF
TGTGCCAGCGGGGGGGGAAGGGACAATCAGCCCCAGCATTTT
>TRBJ2-3|TRBV6-5|once|TRBD1
CATSGGDLGKDTQYF
TGTGCCACCTCAGGGGGCGATCTCGGAAAAGATACGCAGTATTTT
>TRBJ1-6|TRBV3-1/TRBV3-2|once|.
CASSQGSTRALHF
TGTGCCAGCAGCCAAGGTAGCACGCGGGCCCTCCACTTT
>TRBJ1-1|TRBV7-6|.|.
CASSLWAGGITEAFF
TGTGCCAGCAGCTTATGGGCAGGCGGGATCACTGAAGCTTTCTTT
>TRBJ1-6|TRBV19|once|.
CASSWSFQKGPSPSPLHF
TGTGCCAGTAGTTGGTCTTTCCAGAAAGGACCTTCGCCTTCACCCCTCCACTTT
>TRBJ1-4|TRBV2|.|TRBD1
CASSNPGTVRRLFF
TGTGCCAGCAGTAATCCCGGGACAGTTCGGAGACTGTTTTTT
>TRBJ1-1|TRBV5-4|.|.
CASSLLTENTEAFF
TGTGCCAGCAGCTTACTGACGGAAAACACTGAAGCTTTCTTT
>TRBJ2-7|TRBV5-4|once|.
CASSLEQAPSSGEQYF
TGTGCCAGCAGCCTAGAACAAGCCCCTAGTAGTGGCGAGCAGTACTTC
>TRBJ2-7|TRBV28|few|TRBD1
CASSFDRDEQYF
TGTGCCAGCAGTTTCGACAGGGACGAGCAGTACTTC
>TRBJ2-1|TRBV7-2|.|.
CASSLANRGLKFF
TGTGCCAGCAGCTTAGCTAATAGGGGATTGAAGTTCTTC
>TRBJ1-4|TRBV5-5|.|.
CASSLTTGRWSSGKLFF
TGTGCCAGCAGCCTAACCACAGGGAGATGGTCGAGTGGAAAACTGTTTTTT
>TRBJ2-1|TRBV5-1|.|.
CASSLVLSESNEQFF
TGCGCCAGCAGCTTGGTCCTTTCCGAGAGCAATGAGCAGTTCTTC
>TRBJ2-5|TRBV5-1|.|.
CASSLGPAAGQETQYF
TGCGCCAGCAGCTTGGGGCCGGCGGCGGGACAAGAGACCCAGTACTTC
>TRBJ2-1|TRBV18|.|.
CASSPPGRGTDYNEQFF
TGTGCCAGCTCACCACCTGGCAGGGGAACCGACTACAATGAGCAGTTCTTC
>TRBJ2-5|TRBV7-2|.|.
CASSLYRQETQYF
TGTGCCAGCAGCTTATACAGACAAGAGACCCAGTACTTC
>TRBJ2-3|TRBV9|.|.
CASSVAHTDTQYF
TGTGCCAGCAGCGTAGCTCACACAGATACGCAGTATTTT
>TRBJ1-6|TRBV4-1|.|.
CASSQEGQLWWDSPLHF
TGCGCCAGCAGCCAAGAAGGTCAGCTTTGGTGGGATTCACCCCTCCACTTT
>TRBJ2-5|TRBV6-4|.|TRBD1
CASSDSEQGAQYF
TGTGCCAGCAGTGACTCGGAGCAGGGGGCCCAGTACTTC
>TRBJ1-1|TRBV18|.|.
CASSPIRTDAEAFF
TGTGCCAGCTCACCTATCAGGACCGACGCTGAAGCTTTCTTT
>TRBJ2-7|TRBV7-7|.|TRBD2
CASSPGTSGGLYEQYF
TGTGCTAGCAGCCCAGGGACTAGCGGGGGGCTATACGAGCAGTACTTC
>TRBJ2-7|TRBV27|.|.
CASSLTSPGTEQYF
TGTGCCAGCAGTTTAACAAGCCCGGGCACAGAGCAGTACTTC
>TRBJ1-2|TRBV29-1|.|.
CSARTASNYGYTF
TGCAGCGCAAGAACGGCCTCTAACTATGGCTACACCTTC
>TRBJ1-1|TRBV15|.|.
CATSMTGGDTEAFF
TGTGCCACCAGCATGACGGGTGGAGACACTGAAGCTTTCTTT